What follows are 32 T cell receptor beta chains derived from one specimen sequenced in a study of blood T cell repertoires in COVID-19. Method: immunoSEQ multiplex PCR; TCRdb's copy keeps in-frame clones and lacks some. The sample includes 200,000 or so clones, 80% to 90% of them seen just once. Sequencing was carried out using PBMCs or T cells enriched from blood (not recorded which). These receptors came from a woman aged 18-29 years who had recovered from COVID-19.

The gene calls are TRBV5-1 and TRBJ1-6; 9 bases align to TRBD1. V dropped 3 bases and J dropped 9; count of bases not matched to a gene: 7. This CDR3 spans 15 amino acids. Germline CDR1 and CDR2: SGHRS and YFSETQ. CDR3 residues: CASSSGTGSGSPLHF. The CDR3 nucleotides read TGCGCCAGCAGCTCCGGGACAGGGAGTGGTTCACCCCTCCACTTT.

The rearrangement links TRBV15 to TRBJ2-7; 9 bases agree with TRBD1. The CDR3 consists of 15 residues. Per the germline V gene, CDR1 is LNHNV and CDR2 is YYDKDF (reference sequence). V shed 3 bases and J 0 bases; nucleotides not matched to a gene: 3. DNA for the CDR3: TGTGCCACCAGCAGCGACAGGGGGGGCTCCTACGAGCAGTACTTC. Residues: CATSSDRGGSYEQYF.

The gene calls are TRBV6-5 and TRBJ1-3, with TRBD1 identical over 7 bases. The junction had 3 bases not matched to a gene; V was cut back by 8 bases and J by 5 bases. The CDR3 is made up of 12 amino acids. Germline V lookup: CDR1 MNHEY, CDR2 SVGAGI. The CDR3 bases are TGTGCCAGCCGACAGGGTCGAAACACCATATATTTT. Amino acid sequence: CASRQGRNTIYF.

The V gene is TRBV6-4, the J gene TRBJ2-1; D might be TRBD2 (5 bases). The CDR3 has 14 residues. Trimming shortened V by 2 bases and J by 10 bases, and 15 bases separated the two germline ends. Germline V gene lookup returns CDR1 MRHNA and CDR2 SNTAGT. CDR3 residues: CASSDRVGGLEQFF. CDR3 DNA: TGTGCCAGCAGTGACAGGGTGGGCGGGCTCGAGCAGTTCTTC.

CDR3 bases: TGTGCCAGCAGTAAAAGGGGGCAGGCCCAGCATTTT. Translated: CASSKRGQAQHF. The chain employs TRBV2 and TRBJ1-5, with 7 bases fitting TRBD1. CDR1 and CDR2 from the germline V gene are SNHLY and FYNNEI. With V trimmed by 5 bases and J by 11 bases, 6 bases remained unmatched. The CDR3 extends over 12 amino acids.

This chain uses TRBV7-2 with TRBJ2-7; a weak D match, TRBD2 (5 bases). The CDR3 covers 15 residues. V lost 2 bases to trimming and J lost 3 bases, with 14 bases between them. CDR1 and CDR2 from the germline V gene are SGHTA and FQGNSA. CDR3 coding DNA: TGTGCCAGCAGCTTATGGCGCGGGCTTAGCTACGAGCAGTACTTC. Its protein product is CASSLWRGLSYEQYF.

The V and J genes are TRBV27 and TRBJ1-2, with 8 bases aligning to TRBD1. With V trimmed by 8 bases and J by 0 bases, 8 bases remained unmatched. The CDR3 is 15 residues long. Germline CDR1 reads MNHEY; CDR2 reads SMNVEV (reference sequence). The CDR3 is CASRDRSLTNYGYTF. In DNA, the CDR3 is TGTGCCAGCCGGGACAGGAGCCTCACTAACTATGGCTACACCTTC.

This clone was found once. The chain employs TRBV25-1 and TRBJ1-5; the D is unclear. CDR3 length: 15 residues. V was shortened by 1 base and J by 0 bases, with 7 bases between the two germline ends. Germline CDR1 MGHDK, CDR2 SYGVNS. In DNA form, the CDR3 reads TGTGCCAGCAGTGAATCGGGAGGTAGCAATCAGCCCCAGCATTTT. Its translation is CASSESGGSNQPQHF.

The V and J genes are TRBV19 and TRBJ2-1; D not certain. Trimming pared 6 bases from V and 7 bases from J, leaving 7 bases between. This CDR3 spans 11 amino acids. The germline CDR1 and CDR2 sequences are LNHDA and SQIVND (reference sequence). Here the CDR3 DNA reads TGTGCCAGTAGGCTCGGGAATGAGCAGTTCTTC. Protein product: CASRLGNEQFF.

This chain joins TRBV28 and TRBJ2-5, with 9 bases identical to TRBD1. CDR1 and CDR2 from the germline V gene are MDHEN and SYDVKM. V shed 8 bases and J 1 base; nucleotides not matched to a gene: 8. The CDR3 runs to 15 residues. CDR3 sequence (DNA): TGTGCCAGCGCACGGGGACAGGGTTTCCAAGAGACCCAGTACTTC. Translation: CASARGQGFQETQYF.

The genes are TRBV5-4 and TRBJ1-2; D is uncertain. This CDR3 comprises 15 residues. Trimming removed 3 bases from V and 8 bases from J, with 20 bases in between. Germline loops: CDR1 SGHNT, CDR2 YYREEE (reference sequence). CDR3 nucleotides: TGTGCCAGCAGCTCATATCAAAAGGGAGAAAACGGCTACACCTTC. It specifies CASSSYQKGENGYTF.

The CDR3 is CGKPEGTGSGELFF. CDR3 DNA: TGTGGTAAACCGGAGGGTACGGGGTCCGGGGAGCTGTTTTTT. The gene calls are TRBV10-3 and TRBJ2-2; D may be TRBD2 (6 bases). The CDR3 length is 14 residues. Germline values: CDR1 ENHRY, CDR2 SYGVKD.

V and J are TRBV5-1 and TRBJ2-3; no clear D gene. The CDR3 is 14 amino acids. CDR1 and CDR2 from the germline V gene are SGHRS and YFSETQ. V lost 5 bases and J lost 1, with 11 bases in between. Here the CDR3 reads CASRYQLGTDTQYF. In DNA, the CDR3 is TGCGCCAGCAGGTATCAGCTAGGCACAGATACGCAGTATTTT. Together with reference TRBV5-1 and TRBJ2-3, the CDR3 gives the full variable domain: KAGVTQTPRYLIKTRGQQVTLSCSPISGHRSVSWYQQTPGQGLQFLFEYFSETQRNKGNFPGRFSGRQFSNSRSEMNVSTLELGDSALYLCASRYQLGTDTQYFGPGTRLTVL.

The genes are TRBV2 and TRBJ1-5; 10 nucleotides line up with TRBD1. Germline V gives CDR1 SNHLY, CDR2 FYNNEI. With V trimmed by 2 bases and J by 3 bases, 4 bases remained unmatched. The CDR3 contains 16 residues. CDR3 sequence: CASSEWDRGLNQPQHF. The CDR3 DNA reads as TGTGCCAGCAGTGAATGGGACAGGGGCCTCAATCAGCCCCAGCATTTT.

The CDR3, as DNA: TGTGCCATCAGGGGGGGGACTAGCGACGAGCAGTACTTC. Its protein is CAIRGGTSDEQYF. The chain joins TRBV10-3 to TRBJ2-7; 10 bases line up with TRBD2. CDR1 ENHRY and CDR2 SYGVKD come from the germline V gene. This CDR3 contains 13 residues. J gave up 5 bases and V 6 bases, and 4 bases lay outside the gene matches.

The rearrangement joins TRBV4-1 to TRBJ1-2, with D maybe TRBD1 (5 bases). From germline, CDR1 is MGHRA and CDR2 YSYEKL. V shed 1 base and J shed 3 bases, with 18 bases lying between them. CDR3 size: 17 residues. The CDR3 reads CASSQGEDSAGDYGYTF. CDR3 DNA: TGCGCCAGCAGCCAAGGCGAAGACAGCGCGGGGGACTATGGCTACACCTTC.

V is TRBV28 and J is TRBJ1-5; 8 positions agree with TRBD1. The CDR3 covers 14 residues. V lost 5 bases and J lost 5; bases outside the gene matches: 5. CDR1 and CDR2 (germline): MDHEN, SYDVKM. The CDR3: CASSQDREYQPQHF. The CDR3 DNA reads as TGTGCCAGCAGTCAGGACAGGGAGTATCAGCCCCAGCATTTT.

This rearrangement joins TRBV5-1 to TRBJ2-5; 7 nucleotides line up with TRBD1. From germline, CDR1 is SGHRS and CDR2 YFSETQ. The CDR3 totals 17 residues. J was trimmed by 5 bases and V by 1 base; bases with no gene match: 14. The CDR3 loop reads CASSLFGTDMERETQYF. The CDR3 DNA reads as TGCGCCAGCAGCTTGTTTGGGACAGATATGGAACGCGAGACCCAGTACTTC.

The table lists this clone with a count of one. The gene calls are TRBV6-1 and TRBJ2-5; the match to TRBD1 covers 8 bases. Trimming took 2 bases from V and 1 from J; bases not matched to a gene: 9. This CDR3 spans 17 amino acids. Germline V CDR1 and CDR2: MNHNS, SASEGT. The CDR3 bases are TGTGCCAGCAGTGAAAATAAAGGGACAGGCCTCCAAGAGACCCAGTACTTC. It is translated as CASSENKGTGLQETQYF.

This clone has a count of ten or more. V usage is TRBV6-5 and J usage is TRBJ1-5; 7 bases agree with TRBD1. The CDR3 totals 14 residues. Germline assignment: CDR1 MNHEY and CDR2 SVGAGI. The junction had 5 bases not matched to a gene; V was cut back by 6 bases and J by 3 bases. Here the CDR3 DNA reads TGTGCCAGCAGCTATACAGGGGCCAATCAGCCCCAGCATTTT. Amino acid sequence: CASSYTGANQPQHF.

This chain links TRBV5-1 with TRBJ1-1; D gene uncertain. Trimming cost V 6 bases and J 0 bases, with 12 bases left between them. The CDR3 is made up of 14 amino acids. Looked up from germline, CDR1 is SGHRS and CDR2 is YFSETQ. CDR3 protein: CASIGGNMNTEAFF. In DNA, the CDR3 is TGCGCCAGCATCGGAGGGAACATGAACACTGAAGCTTTCTTT.

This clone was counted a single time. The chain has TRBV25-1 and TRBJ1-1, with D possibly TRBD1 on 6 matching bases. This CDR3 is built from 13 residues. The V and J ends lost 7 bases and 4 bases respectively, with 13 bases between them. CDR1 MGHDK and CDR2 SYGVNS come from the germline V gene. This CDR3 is CASTRGGPTEAFF. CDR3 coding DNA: TGTGCCAGCACACGAGGGGGTCCCACTGAAGCTTTCTTT.

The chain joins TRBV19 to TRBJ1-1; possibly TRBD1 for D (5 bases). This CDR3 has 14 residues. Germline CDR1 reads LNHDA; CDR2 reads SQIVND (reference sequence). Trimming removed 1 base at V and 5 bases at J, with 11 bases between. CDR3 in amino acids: CASSIGWGETEAFF. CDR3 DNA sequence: TGTGCCAGTAGTATAGGATGGGGGGAGACTGAAGCTTTCTTT.

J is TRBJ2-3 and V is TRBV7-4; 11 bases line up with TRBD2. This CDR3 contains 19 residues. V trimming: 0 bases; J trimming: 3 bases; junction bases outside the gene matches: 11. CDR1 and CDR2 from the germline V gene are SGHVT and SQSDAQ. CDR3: CASSLARVSGGELTDTQYF. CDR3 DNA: TGTGCCAGCAGCTTAGCGCGTGTTAGCGGGGGGGAGCTAACAGATACGCAGTATTTT.

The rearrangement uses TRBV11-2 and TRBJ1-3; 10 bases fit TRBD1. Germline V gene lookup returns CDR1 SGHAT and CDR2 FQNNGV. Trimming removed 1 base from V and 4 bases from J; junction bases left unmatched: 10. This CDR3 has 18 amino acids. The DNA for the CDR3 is TGTGCCAGCAGCTTAGTAGGGACAGGGGTTTATGAAGGAAACACCATATATTTT. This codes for CASSLVGTGVYEGNTIYF.

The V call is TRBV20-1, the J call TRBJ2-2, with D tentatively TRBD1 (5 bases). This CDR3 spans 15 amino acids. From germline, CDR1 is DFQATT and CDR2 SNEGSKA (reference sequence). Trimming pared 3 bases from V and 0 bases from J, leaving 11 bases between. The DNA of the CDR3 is TGCAGTGCTAGTAGGGGCGCCTCGAACACCGGGGAGCTGTTTTTT. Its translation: CSASRGASNTGELFF.

This CDR3 is CSARGVLYEQYF. The CDR3 DNA is TGCAGCGCACGGGGGGTACTCTACGAGCAGTACTTC. The chain uses TRBV29-1 and TRBJ2-7; the match to TRBD2 covers 7 bases. V was pared by 7 bases and J by 3 bases, with 6 bases of the junction left unmatched. Germline CDR1 and CDR2: SQVTM and ANQGSEA. CDR3 length: 12 residues.

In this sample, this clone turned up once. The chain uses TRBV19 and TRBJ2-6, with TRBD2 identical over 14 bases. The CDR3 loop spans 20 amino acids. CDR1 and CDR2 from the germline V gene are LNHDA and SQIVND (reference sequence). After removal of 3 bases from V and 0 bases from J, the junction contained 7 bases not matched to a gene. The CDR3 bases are TGTGCCAGTAGTATCGCCGGGACTAGCGGGGGTAGCTCTGGGGCCAACGTCCTGACTTTC. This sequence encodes CASSIAGTSGGSSGANVLTF.

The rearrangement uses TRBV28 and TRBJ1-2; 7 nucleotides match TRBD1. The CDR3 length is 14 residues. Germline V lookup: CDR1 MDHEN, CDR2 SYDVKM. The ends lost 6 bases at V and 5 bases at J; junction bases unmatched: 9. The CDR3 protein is CASRAPAGGYGYTF. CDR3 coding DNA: TGTGCCAGCAGGGCGCCAGCAGGGGGTTATGGCTACACCTTC.

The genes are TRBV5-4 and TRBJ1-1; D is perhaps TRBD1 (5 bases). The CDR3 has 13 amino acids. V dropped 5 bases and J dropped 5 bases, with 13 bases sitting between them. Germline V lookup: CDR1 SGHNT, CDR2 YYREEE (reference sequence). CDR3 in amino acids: CASSRGYETEAFF. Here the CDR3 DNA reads TGTGCCAGCAGTAGGGGCTATGAGACTGAAGCTTTCTTT. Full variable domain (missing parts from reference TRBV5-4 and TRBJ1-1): ETGVTQSPTHLIKTRGQQVTLRCSSQSGHNTVSWYQQALGQGPQFIFQYYREEENGRGNFPPRFSGLQFPNYSSELNVNALELDDSALYLCASSRGYETEAFFGQGTRLTVV.

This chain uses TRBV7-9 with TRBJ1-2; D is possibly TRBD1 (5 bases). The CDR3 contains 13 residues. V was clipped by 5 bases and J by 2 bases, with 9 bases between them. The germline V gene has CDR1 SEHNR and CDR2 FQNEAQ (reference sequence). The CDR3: CASSLQENYGYTF. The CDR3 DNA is TGTGCCAGCAGCCTACAGGAAAACTATGGCTACACCTTC.

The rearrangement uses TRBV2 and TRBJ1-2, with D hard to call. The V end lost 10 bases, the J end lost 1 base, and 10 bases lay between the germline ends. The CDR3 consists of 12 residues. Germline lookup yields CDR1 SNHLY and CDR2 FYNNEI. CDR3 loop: CATQVINYGYTF. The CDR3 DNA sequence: TGTGCCACCCAGGTTATTAACTATGGCTACACCTTC. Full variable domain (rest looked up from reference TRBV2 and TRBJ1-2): EPEVTQTPSHQVTQMGQEVILRCVPISNHLYFYWYRQILGQKVEFLVSFYNNEISEKSEIFDDQFSVERPDGSNFTLKIRSTKLEDSAMYFCATQVINYGYTFGSGTRLTVV.